The 29 T cell receptor beta chains given below trace back to one sample, sequenced in a study of cytomegalovirus exposure and HLA in healthy donors. The primer mix had 60 Vbeta and 13 Jbeta primers. The method was immunoSEQ multiplex PCR; TCRdb's version includes in-frame clones alone and lacks a portion of them. The sample holds about 160,000 clones; about four fifths are singletons and the top ten take less than 15%. Material for sequencing was PBMCs. These receptors were obtained from a woman aged 50 to 60 in good health and CMV-seronegative.

The gene calls are TRBV29-1 and TRBJ2-3; 8 positions agree with TRBD2. CDR1 SQVTM and CDR2 ANQGSEA come from the germline V gene. Trimming cost V 7 bases and J 5 bases; bases outside gene matches: 11. The CDR3 consists of 14 residues. The CDR3 sequence is CSASGLGVGDTQYF. The CDR3 DNA reads as TGCAGCGCGTCGGGACTAGGGGTAGGAGATACGCAGTATTTT.

V usage is TRBV21-1 and J usage is TRBJ1-4. TRBV21-1 is tagged as a pseudogene. CDR3 size: 16 residues. The CDR3 is CASSPPKHHMREKLFF. In DNA form, the CDR3 reads TGTGCCAGCAGCCCGCCGAAGCACCATATGAGGGAAAAACTGTTTTTT.

The count of this clone is one. The chain is built from TRBV10-3 and TRBJ2-1, with D possibly TRBD2 on 5 matching bases. Germline V gives CDR1 ENHRY, CDR2 SYGVKD. CDR3 size: 11 residues. Trimming removed 10 bases at V and 7 bases at J, with 11 bases between. CDR3 DNA sequence: TGTGCCACCACTAGAGATAATGAGCAGTTCTTC. Protein product: CATTRDNEQFF.

CDR3 protein: CASSYGSTEAFF. The CDR3 region has the DNA TGTGCCAGTAGCTACGGGAGTACTGAAGCTTTCTTT. The V and J genes are TRBV19 and TRBJ1-1; no reliable D call. Germline V CDR1 and CDR2: LNHDA, SQIVND (reference sequence). The CDR3 is 12 residues long. The V and J ends lost 6 bases and 5 bases respectively, with 10 bases between them.

The rearrangement uses TRBV7-2 and TRBJ2-2, with 9 nucleotides matching TRBD1. This CDR3 is built from 17 residues. Germline V gene data show CDR1 as SGHTA and CDR2 as FQGNSA. With 2 bases clipped from V and 6 bases from J, the junction kept 10 bases outside the gene matches. In DNA, the CDR3 is TGTGCCAGCAGCTTAAGAAGGACAGGGGTAATATCCGGGGAGCTGTTTTTT. As protein: CASSLRRTGVISGELFF.

This chain connects TRBV6-5 to TRBJ1-5; D is uncertain. Germline CDR1 and CDR2: MNHEY and SVGAGI. The V and J ends lost 0 bases and 6 bases respectively, with 9 bases between them. CDR3 length: 14 amino acids. Written as DNA, the CDR3 is TGTGCCAGCAGTTACTCGCAGACGGGTCAGCCCCAGCATTTT. Protein product: CASSYSQTGQPQHF.

V is TRBV29-1 and J is TRBJ2-3, with 10 bases identical to TRBD2. V shed 4 bases and J 3 bases; nucleotides not matched to a gene: 7. The V gene's germline CDR1 is SQVTM and CDR2 ANQGSEA. CDR3 length: 15 residues. The CDR3 nucleotides are TGCAGCGTTGTCCCCTTAGCGGGAGGAACAGATACGCAGTATTTT. Amino acid sequence: CSVVPLAGGTDTQYF.

The CDR3 region is CASSSSGAPTQKQYF. The CDR3 region has the DNA TGTGCCAGCAGTTCCAGCGGAGCCCCAACTCAGAAGCAGTACTTC. The rearrangement links TRBV28 to TRBJ2-7; maybe TRBD2 (5 bases). Trimming shortened V by 4 bases and J by 8 bases, and 21 bases separated the two germline ends. The CDR3 is made up of 15 amino acids. Germline V gives CDR1 MDHEN, CDR2 SYDVKM.

There are a few counts of this clone. The V call is TRBV27, the J call TRBJ2-3; D might be TRBD1 (5 bases). This CDR3 is 15 amino acids long. Trimming shortened V by 3 bases and J by 4 bases, and 14 bases separated the two germline ends. Germline values: CDR1 MNHEY, CDR2 SMNVEV (reference sequence). CDR3 region: CASSFRQGGSDTQYF. The CDR3 DNA reads TGTGCCAGCAGTTTTCGCCAGGGTGGATCAGATACGCAGTATTTT.

A single count supports this clone. The chain carries TRBV7-9 and TRBJ2-1, with 8 bases lining up with TRBD2. This CDR3 has 14 residues. V shed 5 bases, J shed 4 bases, and the junction held 4 bases outside the gene matches. Germline CDR1 SEHNR, CDR2 FQNEAQ (reference sequence). CDR3 sequence: CASSPAGGYNEQFF. DNA of the CDR3: TGTGCCAGCAGCCCCGCGGGGGGTTACAATGAGCAGTTCTTC. Complete variable domain (other parts from reference TRBV7-9 and TRBJ2-1): DTGVSQNPRHKITKRGQNVTFRCDPISEHNRLYWYRQTLGQGPEFLTYFQNEAQLEKSRLLSDRFSAERPKGSFSTLEIQRTEQGDSAMYLCASSPAGGYNEQFFGPGTRLTVL.

For the CDR3, the DNA is TGTGCCAGTAGTATAGCGACAGGATCCTACGAGCAGTACTTC. It specifies CASSIATGSYEQYF. The rearrangement links TRBV19 to TRBJ2-7; D is perhaps TRBD1 (6 bases). CDR1 is LNHDA, CDR2 SQIVND, per germline (reference sequence). Trimming pared 1 base from V and 1 base from J, leaving 8 bases between. The CDR3 sequence is 14 residues long.

This chain joins TRBV11-2 and TRBJ2-7, with a weak D call TRBD2 (6 bases). Between the trimmed V and J ends, which lost 3 bases and 3 bases, there was a span of 12 bases. Germline V lookup: CDR1 SGHAT, CDR2 FQNNGV. The CDR3 is made up of 14 amino acids. CDR3: CASSFERVRYEQYF. The CDR3 DNA reads as TGTGCCAGCAGCTTTGAGCGGGTCCGCTACGAGCAGTACTTC.

The chain uses TRBV27 and TRBJ1-5; D is possibly TRBD1 (5 bases). CDR3 length: 14 residues. CDR1 is MNHEY, CDR2 SMNVEV, per germline (reference sequence). Trimming pared 1 base from V and 7 bases from J, leaving 11 bases between. The CDR3 nucleotides are TGTGCCAGCAGTTTATTGGGGGGAGGGCAGCCCCAGCATTTT. Its protein product is CASSLLGGGQPQHF.

The chain combines TRBV14 with TRBJ2-1; 8 nucleotides align to TRBD1. Germline trimming cut 3 bases from V and 7 bases from J; bases unmatched to any gene: 8. Germline assignment: CDR1 SGHDN and CDR2 FVKESK. The CDR3 has 15 residues. The CDR3 is CASSQLRTGTNEQFF. The DNA for the CDR3 is TGTGCCAGCAGCCAGCTACGGACAGGGACAAATGAGCAGTTCTTC.

This chain uses TRBV9 with TRBJ2-1, with 10 nucleotides matching TRBD1. The CDR3 consists of 15 residues. V lost 4 bases and J lost 7; bases outside the gene matches: 8. Germline V CDR1 and CDR2: SGDLS, YYNGEE. The CDR3: CASSPRTGGVNEQFF. The CDR3 nucleotides are TGTGCCAGCAGCCCCCGGACAGGGGGAGTGAATGAGCAGTTCTTC.

J is TRBJ2-3 and V is TRBV15; 7 bases match TRBD1. Looked up from germline, CDR1 is LNHNV and CDR2 is YYDKDF (reference sequence). The CDR3 is made up of 16 amino acids. V lost 2 bases and J lost 1; bases outside the gene matches: 6. The CDR3, as DNA: TGTGCCACCAGCAGACGTAACAGGGGAGGCACAGATACGCAGTATTTT. Its protein product is CATSRRNRGGTDTQYF. Combining the CDR3 with reference TRBV15 and TRBJ2-3 gives the whole variable domain DAMVIQNPRYQVTQFGKPVTLSCSQTLNHNVMYWYQQKSSQAPKLLFHYYDKDFNNEADTPDNFQSRRPNTSFCFLDIRSPGLGDTAMYLCATSRRNRGGTDTQYFGPGTRLTVL.

The J gene is TRBJ1-5, the V gene TRBV6-1, with 10 bases aligning to TRBD1. The CDR3 runs 14 residues. CDR1 and CDR2 (germline): MNHNS, SASEGT. V dropped 1 base and J dropped 6; count of bases not matched to a gene: 0. The chain's CDR3 is CASSEGTGGQPQHF. The CDR3, as DNA: TGTGCCAGCAGTGAAGGGACAGGGGGTCAGCCCCAGCATTTT.

In this sample, this clone turned up a few times. The V and J genes are TRBV25-1 and TRBJ2-1; perhaps TRBD1 as D (6 bases). The V gene lost 3 bases and the J gene lost 7 bases, with 13 bases spanning the gap. The CDR3 has 14 amino acids. Germline CDR1 and CDR2: MGHDK and SYGVNS. The CDR3 region has the DNA TGTGCCAGCAGTGATCACAGGGTCTGGAATGAGCAGTTCTTC. Translation: CASSDHRVWNEQFF.

This CDR3 reads CASSRTLDRNTGELFF. CDR3 nucleotide sequence: TGTGCCAGCAGCCGGACCCTCGACAGAAACACCGGGGAGCTGTTTTTT. The gene calls are TRBV5-4 and TRBJ2-2, with a weak D call TRBD1 (5 bases). Germline assignment: CDR1 SGHNT and CDR2 YYREEE (reference sequence). The V and J ends lost 4 bases and 2 bases respectively, with 15 bases between them. The CDR3 sequence is 16 residues long.

V is TRBV6-6 and J is TRBJ1-3; 7 bases are a match to TRBD1. The V and J ends lost 6 bases and 0 bases, in that order; junction bases with no gene match: 5. This CDR3 spans 15 amino acids. Per germline, CDR1 MNHNY and CDR2 SVGAGI (reference sequence). The CDR3 sequence: CASSPRGDSGNTIYF. The CDR3 DNA follows: TGTGCCAGCAGCCCCAGGGGGGACTCTGGAAACACCATATATTTT.

J is TRBJ2-1 and V is TRBV9; the match to TRBD2 covers 12 bases. This CDR3 region has 16 residues. Germline V lookup: CDR1 SGDLS, CDR2 YYNGEE. V lost 2 bases and J lost 6; bases outside the gene matches: 6. In nucleotides, the CDR3 is TGTGCCAGCAGCGTTACTAGCGGGAGGATCCCCAATGAGCAGTTCTTC. Translating gives CASSVTSGRIPNEQFF. Together with reference TRBV9 and TRBJ2-1, the CDR3 gives the full variable domain: DSGVTQTPKHLITATGQRVTLRCSPRSGDLSVYWYQQSLDQGLQFLIQYYNGEERAKGNILERFSAQQFPDLHSELNLSSLELGDSALYFCASSVTSGRIPNEQFFGPGTRLTVL.

This chain connects TRBV18 to TRBJ2-1; 8 bases are a match to TRBD2. Germline V gene sequence: CDR1 KGHSH, CDR2 LQKENI. The CDR3 contains 13 residues. Trimming took 6 bases from V and 11 from J; bases not matched to a gene: 9. CDR3: CASSSGLVEKQFF. The CDR3 bases are TGTGCCAGCTCGTCGGGACTAGTCGAAAAGCAGTTCTTC.

Only one count was recorded for this clone. The chain joins TRBV21-1 to TRBJ2-7; TRBD2, as called in the table, went unchecked against the DNA. TRBV21-1 is labeled a pseudogene. The CDR3 loop spans 12 amino acids. The CDR3 here is CASSGGSYEQYF. The CDR3 DNA sequence: TGTGCCAGCTCCGGGGGCTCCTACGAGCAGTACTTC.

This chain uses TRBV18 with TRBJ2-7; 8 bases align to TRBD1. The CDR3 runs to 15 residues. Germline V gene sequence: CDR1 KGHSH, CDR2 LQKENI. V was pared by 3 bases and J by 3 bases, with 7 bases of the junction left unmatched. The CDR3 coding sequence is TGTGCCAGCTCACCGGAGACAGGGGCCCGCTACGAGCAGTACTTC. Protein sequence: CASSPETGARYEQYF.

This clone was picked up one time. The chain recombines TRBV2 with TRBJ2-5; perhaps TRBD1 as D (6 bases). This CDR3 region has 12 residues. Germline V gene lookup returns CDR1 SNHLY and CDR2 FYNNEI. The ends were cut back, 3 bases at V and 11 bases at J, with 13 bases in the middle. The CDR3 sequence is CASSDRGGEQYF. CDR3 in DNA: TGTGCCAGCAGTGACAGGGGTGGAGAGCAGTACTTC.

The rearrangement links TRBV11-3 to TRBJ2-1; TRBD2 matches at 7 bases. Per the germline V gene, CDR1 is SGHNT and CDR2 is YENEEA. V lost 5 bases, J lost 1 base, and 5 bases stayed unmatched. The CDR3 has 15 residues. CDR3 nucleotide sequence: TGTGCCAGCAGCCATACTAGCGTATCCTACAATGAGCAGTTCTTC. Its protein product is CASSHTSVSYNEQFF.

The chain joins TRBV7-2 to TRBJ1-5; D may be TRBD1 (5 bases). V gave up 3 bases and J gave up 0 bases, with 12 bases separating them. CDR3 length equals 16 residues. Germline-derived CDR1 and CDR2 are SGHTA and FQGNSA. CDR3 nucleotides: TGTGCCAGCAGCTTGCGCCAGGGCGCTAGCAATCAGCCCCAGCATTTT. Translated, it gives CASSLRQGASNQPQHF.

The gene calls are TRBV30 and TRBJ2-1, with D possibly matching TRBD1 (6 bases). V lost 4 bases to trimming and J lost 0 bases, with 13 bases between them. Germline CDR1 is GTSNPN and CDR2 is SVGIG (reference sequence). The CDR3 is made up of 15 amino acids. The CDR3 coding sequence is TGTGCCTGGAAAAAGGACAGCCGCTCCTACAATGAGCAGTTCTTC. This translates into CAWKKDSRSYNEQFF.

This clone was seen only once. The chain employs TRBV10-3 and TRBJ2-3; no clear D. The V end was cut by 6 bases, the J end by 0 bases, with 10 bases between. The length of the CDR3 is 14 residues. From germline, CDR1 is ENHRY and CDR2 SYGVKD. The DNA for the CDR3 is TGTGCCATCAGACCGCGGTCTAGCACAGATACGCAGTATTTT. Translated: CAIRPRSSTDTQYF.